Listed here are 24 T cell receptor beta chains from one sample, sequenced in a study of T cell repertoires in cytomegalovirus infection. Their antigen targets remain unknown. From the reads, TCRdb called clonotypes with MiXCR, one entry per CDR3 protein. This sample has 700,000 to 850,000 distinct CDR3 sequences, with about 30% found just once. The starting material was cultured CD8+ T cells from PBMCs, obtained from culture after CMV antigen stimulation. The receptors originated from a human donor in good health (CMV status not recorded). Some clones in this sample may be carry-over from other donors' samples.

On this clonotype: Compared with germline, one end of the junction differs, possibly owing to a read error. The chain carries TRBV7-9 and TRBJ1-1, with unresolved D. There are 11 residues in the CDR3. Germline V gene sequence: CDR1 SEHNR, CDR2 FQNEAQ (reference sequence). In DNA form, the CDR3 reads TGTGGCAGCAGCTTAGTAACTGAAGCTTTCTTT. Translated: CGSSLVTEAFF.

The chain joins TRBV19 to TRBJ2-2; possible D gene TRBD2, 6 bases. Germline V CDR1 and CDR2: LNHDA, SQIVND (reference sequence). Trimming removed 5 bases at V and 2 bases at J, with 15 bases between. The CDR3 totals 16 residues. CDR3 DNA: TGTGCCAGTAGTCCTATCCGGGGGACTAACACCGGGGAGCTGTTTTTT. Encoded protein: CASSPIRGTNTGELFF.

About this clonotype itself: One end of the junction fails to match germline, which may point to a read error. The gene calls are TRBV7-6 and TRBJ2-5; TRBD2 matches 7 bases. The V gene's germline CDR1 is SGHVS and CDR2 FNYEAQ. The CDR3 extends over 14 amino acids. CDR3 loop: CASSPKGGQETQYF. The CDR3 nucleotides read TGTGCTAGCAGCCCAAAGGGAGGGCAAGAGACCCAGTACTTC.

The chain uses TRBV7-9 and TRBJ1-1; D is possibly TRBD1 (5 bases). V lost 1 base and J 11 bases, leaving 14 bases between the germline ends. Per germline, CDR1 SEHNR and CDR2 FQNEAQ (reference sequence). CDR3 length: 13 amino acids. The CDR3 region is CASSLEGTLSAFF. DNA of the CDR3: TGTGCCAGCAGCTTAGAGGGGACCCTCAGTGCTTTCTTT.

This chain joins TRBV5-1 and TRBJ2-5, with 11 bases matching TRBD2. The ends lost 4 bases at V and 5 bases at J; junction bases unmatched: 19. The length of the CDR3 is 19 residues. The germline V gene has CDR1 SGHRS and CDR2 YFSETQ. CDR3 in amino acids: CASSRIIIVAGGLRETQYF. The CDR3 nucleotides read TGCGCCAGCAGCCGAATAATAATTGTAGCGGGGGGGCTCCGGGAGACCCAGTACTTC. Full variable domain (outside the CDR3, taken from reference TRBV5-1 and TRBJ2-5): KAGVTQTPRYLIKTRGQQVTLSCSPISGHRSVSWYQQTPGQGLQFLFEYFSETQRNKGNFPGRFSGRQFSNSRSEMNVSTLELGDSALYLCASSRIIIVAGGLRETQYFGPGTRLLVL.

This clonotype showed up many times. The rearrangement uses TRBV7-2 and TRBJ1-1, with D perhaps matching TRBD1 (6 bases). This CDR3 region has 13 residues. CDR1 SGHTA and CDR2 FQGNSA come from the germline V gene. With 1 base removed from V and 11 bases from J, the gap between germline ends came to 14 bases. CDR3 amino acids: CASSLGQAGDAFF. Here the CDR3 DNA reads TGTGCCAGCAGCTTAGGACAGGCTGGGGACGCTTTCTTT.

The chain joins TRBV7-3 to TRBJ2-2; the D is unclear. The V end was cut by 5 bases, the J end by 11 bases, with 12 bases between. The CDR3 consists of 12 residues. Germline lookup yields CDR1 SGHTA and CDR2 FQGTGA. CDR3 sequence: CASSPGRAELFF. The CDR3 nucleotides are TGTGCCAGCAGCCCTGGACGGGCCGAGCTGTTTTTT. The entire variable domain, with the rest obtained from reference TRBV7-3 and TRBJ2-2, is as follows: GAGVSQTPSNKVTEKGKYVELRCDPISGHTALYWYRQSLGQGPEFLIYFQGTGAADDSGLPNDRFFAVRPEGSVSTLKIQRTERGDSAVYLCASSPGRAELFFGEGSRLTVL.

In this sample, this clonotype turned up a few times. The CDR3: CSARDHSSGVLWETQYF. The CDR3 nucleotides are TGCAGTGCTAGAGATCATTCTAGCGGGGTGCTCTGGGAGACCCAGTACTTC. V and J are TRBV20-1 and TRBJ2-5; 9 bases agree with TRBD2. This CDR3 contains 17 residues. Germline V gives CDR1 DFQATT, CDR2 SNEGSKA (reference sequence). The trim removed 0 bases at V and 5 bases at J, leaving 13 bases unmatched.

The chain couples TRBV25-1 to TRBJ1-3, with D maybe TRBD1 (5 bases). V lost 8 bases and J 5 bases, leaving 16 bases between the germline ends. The CDR3 has 14 residues. Germline values: CDR1 MGHDK, CDR2 SYGVNS. The CDR3 is CASGPDGARNTIYF. Written as DNA, the CDR3 is TGTGCCAGCGGACCTGACGGGGCACGAAACACCATATATTTT. The whole variable domain, remainder taken from reference TRBV25-1 and TRBJ1-3, is EADIYQTPRYLVIGTGKKITLECSQTMGHDKMYWYQQDPGMELHLIHYSYGVNSTEKGDLSSESTVSRIRTEHFPLTLESARPSHTSQYLCASGPDGARNTIYFGEGSWLTVV.

This chain links TRBV7-8 with TRBJ2-7, with a possible D match to TRBD1 (5 bases). V dropped 2 bases and J dropped 6 bases, with 20 bases sitting between them. Per germline, CDR1 SGHVS and CDR2 FQNEAQ. This CDR3 contains 16 residues. This CDR3 is CASSLKWAGPGAEQYF. The CDR3 DNA follows: TGTGCCAGCAGCTTAAAGTGGGCAGGGCCTGGAGCCGAGCAGTACTTC. Using reference TRBV7-8 and TRBJ2-7 for the parts outside the CDR3, the full variable domain is GAGVSQSPRYKVAKRGQDVALRCDPISGHVSLFWYQQALGQGPEFLTYFQNEAQLDKSGLPSDRFFAERPEGSVSTLKIQRTQQEDSAVYLCASSLKWAGPGAEQYFGPGTRLTVT.

A few counts support this clonotype. The chain combines TRBV7-8 with TRBJ2-3; 8 bases are a match to TRBD2. The CDR3 sequence is 16 residues long. J gave up 3 bases and V 0 bases, and 5 bases lay outside the gene matches. CDR1 SGHVS and CDR2 FQNEAQ come from the germline V gene. In DNA, the CDR3 is TGTGCCAGCAGCTTAGCCGGGGGGGGCTTTACAGATACGCAGTATTTT. Protein product: CASSLAGGGFTDTQYF.

This clonotype was seen more than once but under ten times. This chain uses TRBV27 with TRBJ1-2; D gene unclear. The germline V gene has CDR1 MNHEY and CDR2 SMNVEV (reference sequence). Trimming removed 0 bases from V and 8 bases from J, with 10 bases in between. The CDR3 sequence is 13 residues long. The CDR3 nucleotides are TGTGCCAGCAGTTTATCGAGAGGGAAGGGCTACACCTTC. This sequence encodes CASSLSRGKGYTF.

This clonotype was seen a few times. The chain uses TRBV6-6 and TRBJ2-7, with TRBD1 matching 11 bases. Unmatched junction bases numbered 7, after V lost 0 bases and J lost 3 bases. In germline, CDR1 is MNHNY, CDR2 SVGAGI (reference sequence). The CDR3 totals 17 residues. The CDR3 sequence: CASSYSGTGGGYYEQYF. For the CDR3, the DNA is TGTGCCAGCAGTTACTCCGGGACAGGGGGTGGTTACTACGAGCAGTACTTC.

The chain combines TRBV6-2 or TRBV6-3 with TRBJ2-3, with D perhaps TRBD2 (7 bases). From germline, CDR1 is MNHEY and CDR2 SVGEGT. This CDR3 spans 17 amino acids. Trimming took 2 bases from V and 2 from J, leaving 17 bases between them. The CDR3, as DNA: TGTGCCAGCAGTTACCGTACCGGGGGGCTATACACAGATACGCAGTATTTT. Translated, it gives CASSYRTGGLYTDTQYF.

This clonotype was counted a few times. V and J are TRBV6-1 and TRBJ2-1; D uncertain. The V end lost 9 bases, the J end lost 5 bases, and 11 bases lay between the germline ends. The CDR3 has 12 residues. Germline V CDR1 and CDR2: MNHNS, SASEGT. The DNA for the CDR3 is TGTGCCAGTACCCTTAGCAACAATGAGCAGTTCTTC. It specifies CASTLSNNEQFF.

This chain connects TRBV7-6 to TRBJ2-7, with TRBD1 identical over 7 bases. This CDR3 has 16 residues. Germline lookup yields CDR1 SGHVS and CDR2 FNYEAQ. The J segment lost 0 bases and the V segment lost 5 bases, leaving 10 bases of the junction unmatched. The CDR3 sequence: CASSPIQGTASYEQYV. CDR3 in DNA: TGTGCCAGCAGCCCAATTCAGGGGACAGCCTCCTACGAGCAGTACGTC.

This clonotype appeared a few times. The chain uses TRBV7-8 and TRBJ1-6, with D hard to call. With 5 bases removed from V and 9 bases from J, the gap between germline ends came to 8 bases. Germline V gives CDR1 SGHVS, CDR2 FQNEAQ. The CDR3 contains 12 residues. CDR3: CASSPNFSPLHF. Here the CDR3 DNA reads TGTGCCAGCAGCCCAAATTTTTCACCCCTCCACTTT.

This chain connects TRBV28 to TRBJ2-5; 7 bases fit TRBD2. Germline V CDR1 and CDR2: MDHEN, SYDVKM. CDR3 length: 13 amino acids. The V segment lost 6 bases and the J segment 5 bases; nucleotides outside the gene matches: 6. Written as DNA, the CDR3 is TGTGCCAGCAGAACGGGGGGAGGGGAGACCCAGTACTTC. This translates into CASRTGGGETQYF.

This clonotype has at least ten counts. The gene calls are TRBV7-6 and TRBJ2-1, with D possibly being TRBD2 (7 bases). The V end was cut by 0 bases, the J end by 5 bases, with 11 bases between. The CDR3 sequence is 15 residues long. CDR1 is SGHVS, CDR2 FNYEAQ, per germline. The CDR3, as DNA: TGTGCCAGCAGCTTAGCGGGCGGGGGCCACAATGAGCAGTTCTTC. As protein: CASSLAGGGHNEQFF.

The sample holds a few counts of this clonotype. CDR3 nucleotide sequence: TGTGCCAGCAGTGTAAGGGGGGATGGGGGCAATCAGCCCCAGCATTTT. Its protein product is CASSVRGDGGNQPQHF. The chain recombines TRBV27 with TRBJ1-5; maybe TRBD1 (6 bases). Trimming left V 5 bases short and J 2 bases short, with 16 bases between. The CDR3 contains 16 residues. The germline CDR1 and CDR2 sequences are MNHEY and SMNVEV (reference sequence).

This clonotype was found a few times. The V and J genes are TRBV5-6 and TRBJ2-3; the match to TRBD2 covers 7 bases. Germline V lookup: CDR1 SGHDT, CDR2 YYEEEE. The V segment lost 3 bases and the J segment 0 bases; nucleotides outside the gene matches: 7. The CDR3 is 16 amino acids. The CDR3 spells CASSSMTSLSTDTQYF. The CDR3 region has the DNA TGTGCCAGCAGCTCTATGACTAGCCTGAGCACAGATACGCAGTATTTT.

The chain uses TRBV15 and TRBJ2-1, with 9 bases fitting TRBD1. CDR1 is LNHNV and CDR2 is YYDKDF in the germline V gene (reference sequence). Trimming at V came to 5 bases and at J to 6 bases, leaving 11 bases not matched to a gene. The CDR3 consists of 16 residues. In DNA, the CDR3 is TGTGCCACCAGCGGAACCACAGGGGGCAGGGGCAATGAGCAGTTCTTC. The encoded protein is CATSGTTGGRGNEQFF.

The chain couples TRBV2 to TRBJ1-1; a possible D gene is TRBD1 (5 bases). Germline values: CDR1 SNHLY, CDR2 FYNNEI. Trimming removed 6 bases at V and 3 bases at J, with 11 bases between. The CDR3 contains 13 residues. CDR3: CASRDLGHTEAFF. The CDR3 region has the DNA TGTGCCAGCAGGGATCTGGGGCACACTGAAGCTTTCTTT. Variable domain in full (rest from reference TRBV2 and TRBJ1-1): EPEVTQTPSHQVTQMGQEVILRCVPISNHLYFYWYRQILGQKVEFLVSFYNNEISEKSEIFDDQFSVERPDGSNFTLKIRSTKLEDSAMYFCASRDLGHTEAFFGQGTRLTVV.

This clonotype was observed once. This chain joins TRBV27 and TRBJ1-6, with D perhaps matching TRBD1 (6 bases). The V gene's germline CDR1 is MNHEY and CDR2 SMNVEV (reference sequence). With 3 bases removed from V and 10 bases from J, the gap between germline ends came to 13 bases. The CDR3 is made up of 14 amino acids. The CDR3 DNA sequence: TGTGCCAGCAGTTTTGGCAGGGGAGAGTCACCCCTCCACTTT. Its translation is CASSFGRGESPLHF.